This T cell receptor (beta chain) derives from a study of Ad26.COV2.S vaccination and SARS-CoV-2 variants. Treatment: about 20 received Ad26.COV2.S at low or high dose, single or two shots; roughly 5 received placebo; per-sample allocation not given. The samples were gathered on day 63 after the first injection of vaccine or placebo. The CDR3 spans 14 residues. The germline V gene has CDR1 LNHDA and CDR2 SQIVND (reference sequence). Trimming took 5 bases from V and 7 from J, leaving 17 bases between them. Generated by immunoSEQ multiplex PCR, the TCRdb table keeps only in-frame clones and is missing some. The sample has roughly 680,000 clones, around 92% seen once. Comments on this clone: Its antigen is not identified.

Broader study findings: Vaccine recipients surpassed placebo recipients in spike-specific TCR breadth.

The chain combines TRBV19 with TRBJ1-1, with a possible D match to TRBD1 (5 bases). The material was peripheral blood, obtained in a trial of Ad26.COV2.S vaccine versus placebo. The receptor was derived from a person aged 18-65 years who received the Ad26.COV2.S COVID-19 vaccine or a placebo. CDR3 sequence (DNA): TGTGCCAGTAGTCCAGGCCTGGGGGACGTTGAAGCTTTCTTT. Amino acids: CASSPGLGDVEAFF.